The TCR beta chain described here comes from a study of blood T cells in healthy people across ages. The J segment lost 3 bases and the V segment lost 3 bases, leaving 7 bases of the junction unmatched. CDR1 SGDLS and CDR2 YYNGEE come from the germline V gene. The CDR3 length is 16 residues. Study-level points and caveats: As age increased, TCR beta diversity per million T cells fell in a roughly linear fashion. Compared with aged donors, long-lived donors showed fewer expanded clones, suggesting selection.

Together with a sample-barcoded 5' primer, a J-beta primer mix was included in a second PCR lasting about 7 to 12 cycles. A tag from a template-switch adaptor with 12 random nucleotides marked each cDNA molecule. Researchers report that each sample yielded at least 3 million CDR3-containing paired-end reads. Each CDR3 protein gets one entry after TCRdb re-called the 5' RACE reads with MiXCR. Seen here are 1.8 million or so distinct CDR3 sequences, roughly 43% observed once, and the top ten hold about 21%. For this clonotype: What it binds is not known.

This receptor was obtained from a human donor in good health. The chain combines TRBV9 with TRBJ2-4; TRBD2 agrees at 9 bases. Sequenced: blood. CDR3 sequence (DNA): TGTGCCAGCAGCGGTGGGACTAGCCGGGGCAAAAACATTCAGTACTTC. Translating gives CASSGGTSRGKNIQYF.